The present T cell receptor (beta chain) was sequenced within a study of blood T cell repertoires in COVID-19. The CDR3 is 13 residues long. Germline V lookup: CDR1 MNHEY, CDR2 SVGAGI. V lost 5 bases to trimming and J lost 2 bases, with 9 bases between them. Living in 24 US areas, the participants were between roughly 18 and 95 years of age. Sequencing was performed with immunoSEQ multiplex PCR; in TCRdb, only in-frame clones are kept and a portion is missing. The sample carries approximately 470,000 clones, roughly 87% recorded once. This clone was counted a few times. This TCR came from a woman aged 18-29 years who had recovered from COVID-19. The chain has TRBV6-5 and TRBJ2-5; tentative D call: TRBD1 (6 bases). Sequenced input: PBMCs or T cells enriched from blood (not recorded which). This chain's CDR3 is CASSRDKQETQYF. The DNA for the CDR3 is TGTGCCAGCAGTCGGGACAAGCAAGAGACCCAGTACTTC.